This entry describes one T cell receptor (beta chain). Germline lookup yields CDR1 SGHNT and CDR2 YENEEA. The CDR3 covers 15 residues. V shed 1 base and J shed 5 bases, with 14 bases lying between them. Healthy adults negative for HIV, lacking recent acute infections or vaccinations, served as donors. This specimen comes from a study of shared clonotypes between healthy human individuals. Clones were sequenced by immunoSEQ multiplex PCR, and TCRdb holds only the in-frame ones, with some missing. The data show about 1.5 million clones, with around 98% seen just once and less than 0.55% held by the top ten.

Sequencing was performed on naive CD4+ T cells sorted from blood. Indicated subset: CD45RA+ positively selected. The chain carries TRBV11-3 and TRBJ2-5; D gene ambiguous. The TCR originated in a man aged 25-45 years in good health. The CDR3 region is CASSLGREGVETQYF. The CDR3 DNA sequence: TGTGCCAGCAGCTTAGGAAGGGAAGGTGTCGAGACCCAGTACTTC. Full variable domain (rest looked up from reference TRBV11-3 and TRBJ2-5): EAGVVQSPRYKIIEKKQPVAFWCNPISGHNTLYWYLQNLGQGPELLIRYENEEAVDDSQLPKDRFSAERLKGVDSTLKIQPAELGDSAVYLCASSLGREGVETQYFGPGTRLLVL.